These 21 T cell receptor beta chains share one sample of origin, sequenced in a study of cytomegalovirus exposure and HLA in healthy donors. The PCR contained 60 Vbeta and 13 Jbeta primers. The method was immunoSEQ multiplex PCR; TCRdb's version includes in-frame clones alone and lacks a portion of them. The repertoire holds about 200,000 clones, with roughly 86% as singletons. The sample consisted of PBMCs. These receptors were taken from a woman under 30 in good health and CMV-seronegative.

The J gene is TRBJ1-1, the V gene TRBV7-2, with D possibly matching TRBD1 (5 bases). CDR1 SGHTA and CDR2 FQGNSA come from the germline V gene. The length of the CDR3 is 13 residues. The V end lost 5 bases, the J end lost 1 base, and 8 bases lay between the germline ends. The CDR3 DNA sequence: TGTGCCAGCAGCGGACACGAGAACACTGAAGCTTTCTTT. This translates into CASSGHENTEAFF.

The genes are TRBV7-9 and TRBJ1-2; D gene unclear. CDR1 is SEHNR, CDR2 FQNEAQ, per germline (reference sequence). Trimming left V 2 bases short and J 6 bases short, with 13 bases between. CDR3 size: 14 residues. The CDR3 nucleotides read TGTGCCAGCAGCTTAATGCGGGGAGTCAATGGCTACACCTTC. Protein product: CASSLMRGVNGYTF.

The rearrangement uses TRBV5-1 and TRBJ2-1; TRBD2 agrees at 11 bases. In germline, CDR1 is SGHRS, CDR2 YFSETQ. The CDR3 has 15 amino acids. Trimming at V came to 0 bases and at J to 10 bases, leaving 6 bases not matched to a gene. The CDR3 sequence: CASSLATSGGREQFF. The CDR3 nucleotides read TGCGCCAGCAGCTTGGCAACTAGCGGGGGACGAGAGCAGTTCTTC.

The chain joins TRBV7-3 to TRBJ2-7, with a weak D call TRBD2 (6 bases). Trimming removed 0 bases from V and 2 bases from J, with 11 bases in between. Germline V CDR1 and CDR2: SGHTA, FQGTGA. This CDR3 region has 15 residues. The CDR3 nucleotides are TGTGCCAGCAGCTTAACCGGGACTGCCCCCTACGAGCAGTACTTC. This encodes CASSLTGTAPYEQYF.

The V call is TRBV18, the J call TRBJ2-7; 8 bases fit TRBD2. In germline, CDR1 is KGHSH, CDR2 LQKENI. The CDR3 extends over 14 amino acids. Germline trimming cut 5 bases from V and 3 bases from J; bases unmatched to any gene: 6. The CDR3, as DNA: TGTGCCAGCTCAAGGACTAGCATGCGCTACGAGCAGTACTTC. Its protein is CASSRTSMRYEQYF. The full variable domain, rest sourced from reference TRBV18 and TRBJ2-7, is NAGVMQNPRHLVRRRGQEARLRCSPMKGHSHVYWYRQLPEEGLKFMVYLQKENIIDESGMPKERFSAEFPKEGPSILRIQQVVRGDSAAYFCASSRTSMRYEQYFGPGTRLTVT.

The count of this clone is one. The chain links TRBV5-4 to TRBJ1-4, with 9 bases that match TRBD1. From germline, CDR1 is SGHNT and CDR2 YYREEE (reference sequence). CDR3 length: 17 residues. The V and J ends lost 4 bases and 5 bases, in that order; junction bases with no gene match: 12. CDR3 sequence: CASSLRQGGPGNEKLFF. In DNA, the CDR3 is TGTGCCAGCAGCCTACGACAGGGGGGCCCGGGGAATGAAAAACTGTTTTTT. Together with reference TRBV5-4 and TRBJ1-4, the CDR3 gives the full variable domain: ETGVTQSPTHLIKTRGQQVTLRCSSQSGHNTVSWYQQALGQGPQFIFQYYREEENGRGNFPPRFSGLQFPNYSSELNVNALELDDSALYLCASSLRQGGPGNEKLFFGSGTQLSVL.

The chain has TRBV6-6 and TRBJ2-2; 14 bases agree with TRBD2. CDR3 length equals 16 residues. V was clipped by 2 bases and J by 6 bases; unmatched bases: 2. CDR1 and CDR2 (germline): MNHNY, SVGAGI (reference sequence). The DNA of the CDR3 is TGTGCCAGCAGTTACCGACTAGCGGGAGGGTCCGGGGAGCTGTTTTTT. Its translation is CASSYRLAGGSGELFF.

This chain's CDR3 is CASSGRGNNGGIHSYEQYF. CDR3 bases: TGTGCCAGCAGTGGACGGGGGAACAACGGGGGGATTCACTCCTACGAGCAGTACTTC. This rearrangement joins TRBV6-1 to TRBJ2-7, with TRBD2 matching over 7 bases. Germline V lookup: CDR1 MNHNS, CDR2 SASEGT. The V gene end was trimmed by 4 bases and the J gene end by 0 bases; junction bases not matched to a gene: 18. This CDR3 has 19 amino acids.

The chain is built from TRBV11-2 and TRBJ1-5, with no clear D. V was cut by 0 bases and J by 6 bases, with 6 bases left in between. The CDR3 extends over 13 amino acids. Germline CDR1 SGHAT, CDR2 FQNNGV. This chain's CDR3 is CASSLDLSQPQHF. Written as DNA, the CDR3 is TGTGCCAGCAGCTTAGATCTAAGTCAGCCCCAGCATTTT.

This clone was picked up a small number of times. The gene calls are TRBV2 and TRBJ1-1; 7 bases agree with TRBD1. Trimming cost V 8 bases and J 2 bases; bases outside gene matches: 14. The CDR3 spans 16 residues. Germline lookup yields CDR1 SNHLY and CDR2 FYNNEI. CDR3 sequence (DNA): TGTGCCAGCCCCCAGGGGGGTAGAGGGGTAAACACTGAAGCTTTCTTT. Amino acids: CASPQGGRGVNTEAFF. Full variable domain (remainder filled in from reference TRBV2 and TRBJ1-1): EPEVTQTPSHQVTQMGQEVILRCVPISNHLYFYWYRQILGQKVEFLVSFYNNEISEKSEIFDDQFSVERPDGSNFTLKIRSTKLEDSAMYFCASPQGGRGVNTEAFFGQGTRLTVV.

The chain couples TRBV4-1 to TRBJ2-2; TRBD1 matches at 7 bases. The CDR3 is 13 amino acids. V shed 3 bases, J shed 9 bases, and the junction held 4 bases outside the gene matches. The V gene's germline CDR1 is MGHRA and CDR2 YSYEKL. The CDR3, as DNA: TGCGCCAGCAGCCAGACAGGGACCCGGGAGCTGTTTTTT. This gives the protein CASSQTGTRELFF.

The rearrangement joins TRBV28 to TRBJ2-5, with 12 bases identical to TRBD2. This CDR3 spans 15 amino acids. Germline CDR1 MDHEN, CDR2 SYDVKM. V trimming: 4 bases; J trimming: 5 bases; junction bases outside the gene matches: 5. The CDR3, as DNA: TGTGCCAGCAGTTCGGAGACTAGCGGGGGTGAGACCCAGTACTTC. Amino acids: CASSSETSGGETQYF.

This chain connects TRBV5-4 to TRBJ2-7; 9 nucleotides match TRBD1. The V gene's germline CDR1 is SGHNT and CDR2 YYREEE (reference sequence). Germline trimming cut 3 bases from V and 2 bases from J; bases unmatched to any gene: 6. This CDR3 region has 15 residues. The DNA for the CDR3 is TGTGCCAGCAGCTCACAGGGGGCGAATCCCTACGAGCAGTACTTC. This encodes CASSSQGANPYEQYF.

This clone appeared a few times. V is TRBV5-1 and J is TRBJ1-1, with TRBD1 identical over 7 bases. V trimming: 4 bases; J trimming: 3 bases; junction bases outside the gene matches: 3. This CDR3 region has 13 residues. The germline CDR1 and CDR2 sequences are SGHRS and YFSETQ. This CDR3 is CASSRTGDTEAFF. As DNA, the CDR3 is TGCGCCAGCAGCCGCACAGGGGACACTGAAGCTTTCTTT. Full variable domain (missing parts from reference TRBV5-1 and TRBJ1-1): KAGVTQTPRYLIKTRGQQVTLSCSPISGHRSVSWYQQTPGQGLQFLFEYFSETQRNKGNFPGRFSGRQFSNSRSEMNVSTLELGDSALYLCASSRTGDTEAFFGQGTRLTVV.

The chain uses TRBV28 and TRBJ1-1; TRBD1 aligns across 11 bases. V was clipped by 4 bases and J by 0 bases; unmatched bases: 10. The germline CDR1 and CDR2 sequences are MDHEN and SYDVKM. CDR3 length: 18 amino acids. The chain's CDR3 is CASSSWDRGRGMNTEAFF. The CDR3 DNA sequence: TGTGCCAGCAGTTCCTGGGACAGGGGGAGGGGGATGAACACTGAAGCTTTCTTT. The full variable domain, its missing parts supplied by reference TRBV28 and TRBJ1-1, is DVKVTQSSRYLVKRTGEKVFLECVQDMDHENMFWYRQDPGLGLRLIYFSYDVKMKEKGDIPEGYSVSREKKERFSLILESASTNQTSMYLCASSSWDRGRGMNTEAFFGQGTRLTVV.

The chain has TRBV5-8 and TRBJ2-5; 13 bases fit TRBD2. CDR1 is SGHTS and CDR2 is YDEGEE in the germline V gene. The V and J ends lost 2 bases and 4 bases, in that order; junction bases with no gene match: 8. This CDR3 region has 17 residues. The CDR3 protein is CASSFGGLAGYGETQYF. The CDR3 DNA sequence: TGTGCCAGCAGCTTCGGGGGACTAGCGGGGTATGGAGAGACCCAGTACTTC.

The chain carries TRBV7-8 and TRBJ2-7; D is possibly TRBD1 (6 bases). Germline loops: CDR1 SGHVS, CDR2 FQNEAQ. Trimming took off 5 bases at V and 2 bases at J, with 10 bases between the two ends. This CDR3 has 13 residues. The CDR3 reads CASSPDRPYEQYF. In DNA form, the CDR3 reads TGTGCCAGCAGCCCCGACAGGCCCTACGAGCAGTACTTC.

The DNA for the CDR3 is TGTGCCACCAGCAGAGATACAGGCGCGGGGGGCTACACCTTC. Translated: CATSRDTGAGGYTF. The gene calls are TRBV15 and TRBJ1-2; maybe TRBD1 (5 bases). The germline V and J ends were trimmed by 0 bases and 8 bases, with 13 bases remaining between them. Germline CDR1 is LNHNV and CDR2 is YYDKDF (reference sequence). The CDR3 has 14 amino acids.

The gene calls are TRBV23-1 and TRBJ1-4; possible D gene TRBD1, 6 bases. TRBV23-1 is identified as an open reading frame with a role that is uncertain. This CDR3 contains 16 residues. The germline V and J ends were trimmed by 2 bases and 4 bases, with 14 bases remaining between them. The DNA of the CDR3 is TGCGCCAGCAGTCAAAAAAGGACAGACCTTAATGAAAAACTGTTTTTT. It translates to CASSQKRTDLNEKLFF.

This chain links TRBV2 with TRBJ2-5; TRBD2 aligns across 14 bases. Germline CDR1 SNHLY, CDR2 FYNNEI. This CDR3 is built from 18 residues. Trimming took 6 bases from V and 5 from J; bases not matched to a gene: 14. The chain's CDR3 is CASRTGTSGGQKRETQYF. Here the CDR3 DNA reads TGTGCCAGCAGAACCGGGACTAGCGGGGGTCAAAAACGGGAGACCCAGTACTTC.

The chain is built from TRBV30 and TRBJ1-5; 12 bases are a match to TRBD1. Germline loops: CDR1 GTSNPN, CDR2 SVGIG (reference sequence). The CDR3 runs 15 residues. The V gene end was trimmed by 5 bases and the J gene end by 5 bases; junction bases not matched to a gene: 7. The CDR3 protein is CAWRPGTGGYQPQHF. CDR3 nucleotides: TGTGCCTGGCGTCCCGGGACAGGGGGCTATCAGCCCCAGCATTTT.